The 25 T cell receptor beta chains reported below all come from one sample, sequenced in a study of T cells expressing NK-cell markers. TCRdb reprocessed the 5' RACE reads and stores each CDR3 protein as one record, lacking DNA. The sample table sets out 160,000 or so distinct CDR3 sequences. The sequencing input was blood T cells: a sorted CD56 or NKG2C T cell subset, CD4+ or CD8+ T cells, or bulk PBMC T cells (not recorded which). Receptors were obtained from a woman aged 18 to 69 in good health.

The gene calls are TRBV5-1 and TRBJ1-4; TCRdb reports TRBD1, a call that lacks DNA to check it against. The V gene's germline CDR1 is SGHRS and CDR2 YFSETQ. The CDR3 is 15 amino acids. CDR3 sequence: CASSSDGTGAEKLFF.

V gene TRBV20-1 combines with J gene TRBJ2-7; TCRdb's assignment of TRBD2 cannot be checked, as there is no DNA. CDR3 length: 12 amino acids. The germline CDR1 and CDR2 sequences are DFQATT and SNEGSKA (reference sequence). The CDR3: CSALKTSGGQYF.

The chain couples TRBV15 to TRBJ2-7. The CDR3 has 14 residues. Germline V gene lookup returns CDR1 LNHNV and CDR2 YYDKDF (reference sequence). This chain's CDR3 is CATSSVLTSYEQYF. Supplemented by reference TRBV15 and TRBJ2-7, the full variable domain reads DAMVIQNPRYQVTQFGKPVTLSCSQTLNHNVMYWYQQKSSQAPKLLFHYYDKDFNNEADTPDNFQSRRPNTSFCFLDIRSPGLGDTAMYLCATSSVLTSYEQYFGPGTRLTVT.

The rearrangement joins TRBV30 to TRBJ2-7; no DNA is available, so the TRBD1 call from TCRdb remains unchecked. CDR1 is GTSNPN, CDR2 SVGIG, per germline (reference sequence). The CDR3 is 13 amino acids. The CDR3: CAWSVQGAGVKYF.

J is TRBJ2-3 and V is TRBV19; the TCRdb call, TRBD2, lacks DNA for checking. The germline V gene encodes CDR1 LNHDA and CDR2 SQIVND (reference sequence). The CDR3 is made up of 15 amino acids. The CDR3 loop is CASSSGSIGTDTQYF.

The chain couples TRBV29-1 to TRBJ1-5; TCRdb reports TRBD1, a call that lacks DNA to check it against. The CDR3 contains 13 residues. Germline V lookup: CDR1 SQVTM, CDR2 ANQGSEA. CDR3 sequence: CSVGTNSNQPQHF.

The chain couples TRBV10-3 to TRBJ1-2; with no DNA, the TCRdb D assignment of TRBD1 cannot be verified. The CDR3 spans 13 residues. The germline V gene has CDR1 ENHRY and CDR2 SYGVKD. This CDR3 is CAISVTGQDGYTF.

This sequence joins TRBV20-1 and TRBJ1-4. Germline values: CDR1 DFQATT, CDR2 SNEGSKA (reference sequence). CDR3 length equals 16 residues. The CDR3 loop is CSARVVGPGTNEKLFF.

The rearrangement uses TRBV7-8 and TRBJ1-6; the TCRdb D gene call, TRBD1, has no DNA to confirm it. The CDR3 has 13 residues. Per germline, CDR1 SGHVS and CDR2 FQNEAQ. This CDR3 is CASSLGGGSPFHF.

CDR3 loop: CSADIHQETQYF. The V call is TRBV29-1, the J call TRBJ2-5. The CDR3 runs to 12 residues. Germline V lookup: CDR1 SQVTM, CDR2 ANQGSEA.

The chain couples TRBV20-1 to TRBJ2-7; as DNA is missing, the TRBD2 call by TCRdb cannot be tested. There are 13 residues in the CDR3. The germline V gene has CDR1 DFQATT and CDR2 SNEGSKA (reference sequence). The CDR3 here is CSAPSPGSYEQYF.

The chain combines TRBV5-1 with TRBJ2-5; TCRdb gives TRBD1 as the D gene, but with no DNA this cannot be confirmed. Per germline, CDR1 SGHRS and CDR2 YFSETQ. The CDR3 totals 14 residues. The CDR3 sequence is CASRGGTGFETQYF.

The chain joins TRBV7-9 to TRBJ1-2; without DNA, the TCRdb call of TRBD1 cannot be checked. Germline assignment: CDR1 SEHNR and CDR2 FQNEAQ (reference sequence). The CDR3 is made up of 14 amino acids. Here the CDR3 reads CASSSPTDGYGYTF.

This chain uses TRBV20-1 with TRBJ1-5; TCRdb proposes TRBD1, but this gene call is untestable without DNA. CDR1 and CDR2 from the germline V gene are DFQATT and SNEGSKA (reference sequence). The CDR3 length is 14 residues. The CDR3 protein is CSASRDTYNQPQHF.

The rearrangement links TRBV28 to TRBJ1-5. This CDR3 contains 14 residues. Germline CDR1 is MDHEN and CDR2 is SYDVKM. The CDR3 loop is CASLLEVGNQPQHF.

V gene TRBV15 combines with J gene TRBJ2-7; the TRBD1 assignment by TCRdb is unverifiable without DNA. The CDR3 is 16 residues long. CDR1 and CDR2 (germline): LNHNV, YYDKDF (reference sequence). CDR3 sequence: CATSSPRGFKVYEQYF.

V is TRBV20-1 and J is TRBJ2-5; TCRdb gives TRBD2 as the D gene, but with no DNA this cannot be confirmed. The germline V gene encodes CDR1 DFQATT and CDR2 SNEGSKA (reference sequence). The CDR3 runs to 15 residues. CDR3: CSAVPLEGWGETQYF.

The rearrangement uses TRBV6-5 and TRBJ2-3. Per the germline V gene, CDR1 is MNHEY and CDR2 is SVGAGI. The CDR3 has 14 residues. The CDR3 region is CASSYMVATDTQYF.

The J gene is TRBJ2-4, the V gene TRBV12-3 or TRBV12-4; TCRdb indicates TRBD1, and absent DNA this call remains unverified. The CDR3 contains 14 residues. The CDR3 here is CASSLPQGKNIQYF.

The CDR3 protein is CSASSGQYAGKLFF. The V gene is TRBV20-1, the J gene TRBJ1-4; TCRdb selects TRBD1, and the lack of DNA leaves this call unchecked. This CDR3 comprises 14 residues. Germline values: CDR1 DFQATT, CDR2 SNEGSKA (reference sequence).

V is TRBV10-3 and J is TRBJ1-6. The germline gives CDR1 ENHRY, CDR2 SYGVKD. This CDR3 is 11 amino acids long. CDR3 sequence: CAISAGGTLHF.

The rearrangement joins TRBV20-1 to TRBJ1-1; TCRdb returns TRBD1, unconfirmable since there is no DNA. Germline V gene data show CDR1 as DFQATT and CDR2 as SNEGSKA (reference sequence). CDR3 size: 13 residues. The CDR3 sequence: CSAQPGTAVGAFF.

The chain has TRBV20-1 and TRBJ1-2; the D gene TCRdb calls, TRBD1, cannot be checked with no DNA. Germline V gives CDR1 DFQATT, CDR2 SNEGSKA (reference sequence). This CDR3 region has 15 residues. The CDR3: CSARPQGRINYGYTF.

V is TRBV5-1 and J is TRBJ1-5; TCRdb designates TRBD1, a call that cannot be tested without DNA. Germline lookup yields CDR1 SGHRS and CDR2 YFSETQ. This CDR3 comprises 14 residues. CDR3 amino acids: CASSLGTESTAQHF.

V gene TRBV20-1 combines with J gene TRBJ2-1; the D call from TCRdb, TRBD1, cannot be confirmed without DNA. The germline CDR1 and CDR2 sequences are DFQATT and SNEGSKA (reference sequence). The CDR3 runs to 17 residues. This CDR3 is CSARSTFRGLSYNEQFF.